These 19 T cell receptor beta chains were sequenced from one sample in a study of T cell changes during pregnancy in multiple sclerosis. Sequencing was performed with immunoSEQ multiplex PCR; in TCRdb, only in-frame clones are kept and a portion is missing. The repertoire includes over 40,000 clones, roughly 90% of them detected once, and more than 0.9% sits in the top ten. The source material was CD4+ T cells from peripheral blood mononuclear cells, sampled in the second trimester of pregnancy. All receptors derive from a female donor with multiple sclerosis, enrolled in a pregnancy study.

The chain employs TRBV11-3 and TRBJ2-2; 7 nucleotides line up with TRBD1. This CDR3 is 15 amino acids long. V gave up 1 base and J gave up 5 bases; unmatched junction bases: 4. The germline gives CDR1 SGHNT, CDR2 YENEEA. CDR3 protein: CASSLGTGVTGELFF. CDR3 sequence (DNA): TGTGCCAGCAGCTTAGGAACAGGGGTAACCGGGGAGCTGTTTTTT.

The gene calls are TRBV15 and TRBJ1-1, with unresolved D. The CDR3 is 18 amino acids. CDR1 is LNHNV, CDR2 YYDKDF, per germline (reference sequence). Trimming removed 0 bases at V and 0 bases at J, with 17 bases between. CDR3 residues: CATSREVLGLIVNTEAFF. As DNA, the CDR3 is TGTGCCACCAGCAGAGAAGTTTTGGGCCTGATCGTGAACACTGAAGCTTTCTTT.

The chain carries TRBV7-9 and TRBJ2-5; 8 nucleotides match TRBD1. CDR3 size: 15 residues. Germline CDR1 SEHNR, CDR2 FQNEAQ (reference sequence). Trimming removed 1 base from V and 4 bases from J; junction bases left unmatched: 5. CDR3 nucleotides: TGTGCCAGCAGCTTAGGAGTACAGGGGGGAGAGACCCAGTACTTC. Translating gives CASSLGVQGGETQYF. The whole variable domain, remainder taken from reference TRBV7-9 and TRBJ2-5, is DTGVSQNPRHKITKRGQNVTFRCDPISEHNRLYWYRQTLGQGPEFLTYFQNEAQLEKSRLLSDRFSAERPKGSFSTLEIQRTEQGDSAMYLCASSLGVQGGETQYFGPGTRLLVL.

The chain's CDR3 is CASRRTGNEKLFF. The CDR3 DNA reads TGTGCCAGCAGAAGGACAGGGAACGAAAAACTGTTTTTT. This chain connects TRBV2 to TRBJ1-4, with 8 bases aligning to TRBD1. CDR1 is SNHLY, CDR2 FYNNEI, per germline. This CDR3 is built from 13 residues. The V segment lost 6 bases and the J segment 8 bases; nucleotides outside the gene matches: 5.

The CDR3 sequence is CASSEEARNEQFF. CDR3 bases: TGTGCCAGCAGTGAAGAGGCCAGGAATGAGCAGTTCTTC. The chain couples TRBV2 to TRBJ2-1; no firm D call. There are 13 residues in the CDR3. Germline loops: CDR1 SNHLY, CDR2 FYNNEI. Trimming took 1 base from V and 7 from J, leaving 8 bases between them.

J is TRBJ2-1 and V is TRBV7-8; TRBD2 matches at 11 bases. Germline V gene sequence: CDR1 SGHVS, CDR2 FQNEAQ. V was clipped by 5 bases and J by 9 bases; unmatched bases: 9. The CDR3 contains 15 residues. CDR3 in amino acids: CASSLVSGRVGEQFF. As DNA, the CDR3 is TGTGCCAGCAGCCTTGTTAGCGGGAGGGTCGGTGAGCAGTTCTTC.

The chain couples TRBV11-2 to TRBJ2-7, with 8 bases lining up with TRBD1. The length of the CDR3 is 19 residues. CDR1 and CDR2 (germline): SGHAT, FQNNGV. The J segment lost 0 bases and the V segment lost 3 bases, leaving 16 bases of the junction unmatched. The CDR3 DNA follows: TGTGCCAGCAGCTTCTTTAAAGGGACAGGACCTACGCTCTCCTACGAGCAGTACTTC. This encodes CASSFFKGTGPTLSYEQYF.

This rearrangement joins TRBV7-2 to TRBJ2-4, with D perhaps matching TRBD1 (6 bases). Germline V gene lookup returns CDR1 SGHTA and CDR2 FQGNSA. Trimming took off 5 bases at V and 1 base at J, with 18 bases between the two ends. CDR3 length equals 17 residues. The CDR3 sequence: CASSPSHQGSAKNIQYF. In DNA, the CDR3 is TGTGCCAGCAGCCCCTCGCACCAGGGGAGTGCCAAAAACATTCAGTACTTC.

V and J are TRBV29-1 and TRBJ2-3; 8 bases fit TRBD2. The germline V gene has CDR1 SQVTM and CDR2 ANQGSEA. V shed 3 bases, J shed 3 bases, and the junction held 5 bases outside the gene matches. The CDR3 is made up of 14 amino acids. CDR3 sequence reads: CSVDPGGLTDTQYF. CDR3 nucleotides: TGCAGCGTTGATCCGGGAGGGCTAACAGATACGCAGTATTTT.

The chain has TRBV4-2 and TRBJ2-3, with 11 positions matching TRBD2. Germline CDR1 reads LGHNA; CDR2 reads YNFKEQ. V was pared by 0 bases and J by 6 bases, with 8 bases of the junction left unmatched. The CDR3 is 17 residues long. The CDR3 region has the DNA TGTGCCAGCAGCCAAGATTGGGCTAGCGGGAGGATGGATACGCAGTATTTT. Amino acid sequence: CASSQDWASGRMDTQYF.

The chain joins TRBV5-4 to TRBJ2-1, with TRBD1 matching over 10 bases. V lost 4 bases and J lost 6; bases outside the gene matches: 7. CDR1 and CDR2 from the germline V gene are SGHNT and YYREEE (reference sequence). The CDR3 extends over 15 amino acids. The CDR3 nucleotides read TGTGCCAGCAGCCTTGGGACAGGGGTCCCCAATGAGCAGTTCTTC. This sequence encodes CASSLGTGVPNEQFF. The full variable domain, in which reference TRBV5-4 and TRBJ2-1 provide the parts outside the CDR3, is ETGVTQSPTHLIKTRGQQVTLRCSSQSGHNTVSWYQQALGQGPQFIFQYYREEENGRGNFPPRFSGLQFPNYSSELNVNALELDDSALYLCASSLGTGVPNEQFFGPGTRLTVL.

This clone appeared once. The chain has TRBV28 and TRBJ2-2; D unclear. This CDR3 contains 18 residues. Trimming left V 3 bases short and J 6 bases short, with 23 bases between. Germline V lookup: CDR1 MDHEN, CDR2 SYDVKM. In DNA form, the CDR3 reads TGTGCCAGCAGTTTGTCCCCTCTAGGCCCGAAGGTTTCCGGGGAGCTGTTTTTT. Translated, it gives CASSLSPLGPKVSGELFF.

CDR3 DNA sequence: TGTGCCAGCAGCTTGGCGACTAGCACAGATACGCAGTATTTT. It is translated as CASSLATSTDTQYF. This chain links TRBV5-4 with TRBJ2-3, with D unresolved. Trimming removed 0 bases at V and 0 bases at J, with 5 bases between. The CDR3 is made up of 14 amino acids. Germline CDR1 reads SGHNT; CDR2 reads YYREEE (reference sequence).

The V call is TRBV4-1, the J call TRBJ1-2; no firm D call. The CDR3 length is 13 residues. CDR1 is MGHRA and CDR2 is YSYEKL in the germline V gene. V was pared by 0 bases and J by 8 bases, with 10 bases between. CDR3 in DNA: TGCGCCAGCAGCCAAGAGGAGCGTTCCGGCTACACCTTC. Translation gives CASSQEERSGYTF.

The rearrangement joins TRBV6-1 to TRBJ2-2, with D perhaps matching TRBD2 (6 bases). Germline values: CDR1 MNHNS, CDR2 SASEGT. The V end lost 5 bases, the J end lost 0 bases, and 7 bases lay between the germline ends. The CDR3 runs 14 residues. CDR3 nucleotides: TGTGCCAGCAGTCGGGACTCGAACACCGGGGAGCTGTTTTTT. Translating gives CASSRDSNTGELFF.

The chain joins TRBV28 to TRBJ2-5; 10 bases agree with TRBD2. This CDR3 has 14 residues. The V gene end was trimmed by 3 bases and the J gene end by 5 bases; junction bases not matched to a gene: 3. The germline V gene has CDR1 MDHEN and CDR2 SYDVKM. CDR3 DNA sequence: TGTGCCAGCAGTTTTGTTAGCGGGAGGGAGACCCAGTACTTC. Its translation: CASSFVSGRETQYF. Drawing the rest from reference TRBV28 and TRBJ2-5, the complete variable domain is DVKVTQSSRYLVKRTGEKVFLECVQDMDHENMFWYRQDPGLGLRLIYFSYDVKMKEKGDIPEGYSVSREKKERFSLILESASTNQTSMYLCASSFVSGRETQYFGPGTRLLVL.

The CDR3, as DNA: TGTGCCAGCAGCTCCTTAGGGGACAGGAACACCGGGGAGCTGTTTTTT. As protein: CASSSLGDRNTGELFF. The V gene is TRBV28, the J gene TRBJ2-2; 7 positions match TRBD1. With 6 bases clipped from V and 1 base from J, the junction kept 8 bases outside the gene matches. The germline V gene has CDR1 MDHEN and CDR2 SYDVKM. This CDR3 spans 16 amino acids.

The V call is TRBV7-2, the J call TRBJ1-1; 7 nucleotides line up with TRBD1. The CDR3 consists of 15 residues. CDR1 is SGHTA and CDR2 is FQGNSA in the germline V gene. Trimming removed 6 bases from V and 5 bases from J; junction bases left unmatched: 12. In DNA form, the CDR3 reads TGTGCCAGCAGTTCCCAGGGGGGTCTGGGGACTGAAGCTTTCTTT. Translating it yields CASSSQGGLGTEAFF.

The chain joins TRBV6-1 to TRBJ1-2, with TRBD1 as a possible D gene (5 bases). Germline V gene sequence: CDR1 MNHNS, CDR2 SASEGT. Deletions cut 2 bases from V and 0 bases from J, with 10 bases between. CDR3 length: 15 amino acids. Written as DNA, the CDR3 is TGTGCCAGCAGTGAAACAGGCTTCTCTAACTATGGCTACACCTTC. Its translation: CASSETGFSNYGYTF.